These 26 T cell receptor beta chains came from one sample sequenced in a study of T cell responses to AZD1222 COVID-19 vaccine. The repertoire was sequenced with immunoSEQ multiplex PCR; TCRdb's copy has only in-frame clones and lacks some. The table has some 120,000 clones, approximately 88% seen once; the top ten hold 4% to 6%. The sample was peripheral blood, taken on day 0 of AZD1222 vaccination. The receptors come from an adult in good health.

The sample holds one count of this clone. The rearrangement uses TRBV6-5 and TRBJ1-3; D remains unclear. With 2 bases removed from V and 2 bases from J, the gap between germline ends came to 7 bases. The germline V gene encodes CDR1 MNHEY and CDR2 SVGAGI. The CDR3 loop spans 14 amino acids. CDR3: CASSYETAGNTIYF. CDR3 coding DNA: TGTGCCAGCAGTTACGAAACGGCTGGAAACACCATATATTTT.

The V call is TRBV29-1, the J call TRBJ2-3, with 7 bases matching TRBD2. The length of the CDR3 is 15 residues. V dropped 4 bases and J dropped 2; count of bases not matched to a gene: 9. Germline assignment: CDR1 SQVTM and CDR2 ANQGSEA. CDR3 amino acids: CSVAVWGGITDTQYF. In DNA form, the CDR3 reads TGCAGCGTTGCTGTGTGGGGGGGAATCACAGATACGCAGTATTTT.

This chain joins TRBV7-3 and TRBJ2-2; 7 positions match TRBD1. CDR1 and CDR2 (germline): SGHTA, FQGTGA. V shed 6 bases, J shed 7 bases, and the junction held 8 bases outside the gene matches. The length of the CDR3 is 14 residues. In DNA form, the CDR3 reads TGTGCCAGCAGTCCCACAGGGGTTGGCGGGGAGCTGTTTTTT. Protein: CASSPTGVGGELFF.

The rearrangement joins TRBV7-2 to TRBJ1-1, with D unresolved. Trimming pared 1 base from V and 3 bases from J, leaving 6 bases between. In germline, CDR1 is SGHTA, CDR2 FQGNSA. This CDR3 is 13 amino acids long. The CDR3 here is CASSLGVDTEAFF. The CDR3 nucleotides read TGTGCCAGCAGCTTAGGGGTTGACACTGAAGCTTTCTTT.

The chain is built from TRBV3-1 (or the pseudogene TRBV3-2) and TRBJ2-3, with D perhaps matching TRBD2 (6 bases). V was shortened by 0 bases and J by 0 bases, with 16 bases between the two germline ends. From germline, CDR1 is LGHDT and CDR2 YNNKEL (reference sequence). The CDR3 totals 18 residues. The CDR3: CASSQDRDVGRSTDTQYF. The CDR3 coding sequence is TGTGCCAGCAGCCAAGATCGAGATGTTGGGAGGAGCACAGATACGCAGTATTTT.

The chain joins TRBV7-9 to TRBJ2-4; D perhaps matches TRBD1 (6 bases). The CDR3 has 16 amino acids. Trimming shortened V by 5 bases and J by 3 bases, and 17 bases separated the two germline ends. Germline V gene lookup returns CDR1 SEHNR and CDR2 FQNEAQ (reference sequence). The CDR3 DNA sequence: TGTGCCAGCAGCGGACGGGACAACGGGAACAAAAACATTCAGTACTTC. Its protein product is CASSGRDNGNKNIQYF. The variable domain in full, with the rest retrieved from reference TRBV7-9 and TRBJ2-4, is DTGVSQNPRHKITKRGQNVTFRCDPISEHNRLYWYRQTLGQGPEFLTYFQNEAQLEKSRLLSDRFSAERPKGSFSTLEIQRTEQGDSAMYLCASSGRDNGNKNIQYFGAGTRLSVL.

This clone came up a few times. This chain uses TRBV28 with TRBJ2-2; the D gene could be TRBD1 or TRBD2 (5 bases each). This CDR3 contains 13 residues. V lost 7 bases to trimming and J lost 3 bases, with 9 bases between them. Germline V lookup: CDR1 MDHEN, CDR2 SYDVKM. CDR3 bases: TGTGCCAGCATGGTGGGGGACACCGGGGAGCTGTTTTTT. This translates into CASMVGDTGELFF.

The chain is built from TRBV5-8 and TRBJ1-4; a weak D match, TRBD1 (5 bases). Between the trimmed V and J ends, which lost 3 bases and 0 bases, there was a span of 12 bases. CDR3 length: 16 amino acids. CDR1 and CDR2 (germline): SGHTS, YDEGEE. The CDR3 DNA reads TGTGCCAGCAGCTGGTGGGACGGGGCAACTAATGAAAAACTGTTTTTT. Its protein is CASSWWDGATNEKLFF.

This clone was detected only once. J is TRBJ1-5 and V is TRBV7-9; the D gene is possibly TRBD1 (5 bases). Deletions cut 1 base from V and 6 bases from J, with 13 bases between. The germline CDR1 and CDR2 sequences are SEHNR and FQNEAQ (reference sequence). CDR3 length equals 15 residues. CDR3 coding DNA: TGTGCCAGCAGCTTAGGTGAGGGGAGTCGTCAGCCCCAGCATTTT. It translates to CASSLGEGSRQPQHF.

This chain's CDR3 is CASSPFSGPGNTIYF. CDR3 nucleotide sequence: TGTGCCAGCAGTCCTTTCAGCGGGCCTGGAAACACCATATATTTT. The chain carries TRBV6-5 and TRBJ1-3; D is undetermined. The V end lost 5 bases, the J end lost 2 bases, and 13 bases lay between the germline ends. Germline CDR1 reads MNHEY; CDR2 reads SVGAGI. CDR3 size: 15 residues.

This chain's CDR3 is CASSLDLGTGRSEQYF. The CDR3 DNA reads TGTGCCAGCAGCTTGGATCTAGGGACAGGGAGGTCCGAGCAGTACTTC. The chain couples TRBV5-4 to TRBJ2-7; 9 bases match TRBD1. Germline V CDR1 and CDR2: SGHNT, YYREEE (reference sequence). V shed 0 bases, J shed 6 bases, and the junction held 10 bases outside the gene matches. The CDR3 contains 16 residues.

The chain carries TRBV7-3 and TRBJ2-5; D is possibly TRBD1 (5 bases). Trimming took off 2 bases at V and 5 bases at J, with 12 bases between the two ends. The CDR3 covers 14 residues. The germline CDR1 and CDR2 sequences are SGHTA and FQGTGA. CDR3 in DNA: TGTGCCAGCAGCTTACAAGGGGCTGAGGAGACCCAGTACTTC. It is translated as CASSLQGAEETQYF.

The rearrangement links TRBV4-1 to TRBJ1-1, with D maybe TRBD1 (6 bases). Germline CDR1 MGHRA, CDR2 YSYEKL. Deletions cut 3 bases from V and 8 bases from J, with 22 bases between. There are 16 residues in the CDR3. As DNA, the CDR3 is TGCGCCAGCAGCCAGGGGGCCGGGGTCGGGTTGTTAGAAGCTTTCTTT. Its translation is CASSQGAGVGLLEAFF.

The chain combines TRBV12-3 or TRBV12-4 with TRBJ2-1; D perhaps matches TRBD1 (5 bases). The CDR3 spans 13 residues. V was clipped by 6 bases and J by 3 bases, with 9 bases between them. CDR3: CASRMDNYNEQFF. Here the CDR3 DNA reads TGTGCCAGCAGAATGGACAACTACAATGAGCAGTTCTTC.

V is TRBV5-1 and J is TRBJ1-1, with TRBD1 identical over 10 bases. J was trimmed by 4 bases and V by 4 bases; bases with no gene match: 7. The CDR3 consists of 15 residues. Germline lookup yields CDR1 SGHRS and CDR2 YFSETQ. This chain's CDR3 is CASSIAGQGSTEAFF. CDR3 DNA sequence: TGCGCCAGCAGCATCGCGGGACAGGGGAGCACTGAAGCTTTCTTT.

The chain carries TRBV3-1 (or the pseudogene TRBV3-2) and TRBJ1-1; perhaps TRBD1 as D (5 bases). V lost 1 base and J lost 0, with 9 bases in between. CDR1 and CDR2 (germline): LGHDT, YNNKEL (reference sequence). CDR3 length equals 15 residues. The CDR3 bases are TGTGCCAGCAGCCAAGGCAGGGTGATGAACACTGAAGCTTTCTTT. Translated: CASSQGRVMNTEAFF.

The V gene is TRBV19, the J gene TRBJ1-2, with 8 nucleotides matching TRBD1. This CDR3 has 14 residues. The ends lost 5 bases at V and 8 bases at J; junction bases unmatched: 10. Germline V gives CDR1 LNHDA, CDR2 SQIVND (reference sequence). CDR3 residues: CASSGSTGARGYTF. As DNA, the CDR3 is TGTGCCAGTAGTGGATCGACAGGGGCAAGAGGCTACACCTTC.

V and J are TRBV11-2 and TRBJ1-6; a possible D gene is TRBD1 (5 bases). CDR1 is SGHAT, CDR2 FQNNGV, per germline. This CDR3 region has 17 residues. V was pared by 2 bases and J by 10 bases, with 21 bases between. This CDR3 reads CASSLLAIGAGRSPLHF. CDR3 coding DNA: TGTGCCAGCAGCTTACTCGCTATCGGGGCAGGCCGGTCACCCCTCCACTTT.

The chain has TRBV7-9 and TRBJ1-2; tentatively, D is TRBD1 (5 bases). Germline V lookup: CDR1 SEHNR, CDR2 FQNEAQ (reference sequence). This CDR3 contains 13 residues. V lost 4 bases and J 7 bases, leaving 13 bases between the germline ends. CDR3 sequence (DNA): TGTGCCAGCAGCTCTGGCCCCGGGGGTGGCTACACCTTC. Its protein product is CASSSGPGGGYTF. Complete variable domain (other parts from reference TRBV7-9 and TRBJ1-2): DTGVSQNPRHKITKRGQNVTFRCDPISEHNRLYWYRQTLGQGPEFLTYFQNEAQLEKSRLLSDRFSAERPKGSFSTLEIQRTEQGDSAMYLCASSSGPGGGYTFGSGTRLTVV.

The rearrangement uses TRBV7-9 and TRBJ2-7; no firm D call. The CDR3 totals 13 residues. The V and J ends lost 0 bases and 7 bases respectively, with 10 bases between them. From germline, CDR1 is SEHNR and CDR2 FQNEAQ (reference sequence). CDR3 amino acids: CASSLAISREQYF. The CDR3 DNA follows: TGTGCCAGCAGCTTAGCTATATCGAGGGAGCAGTACTTC.

This sequence joins TRBV6-5 and TRBJ2-1; a weak D match, TRBD1 (6 bases). This CDR3 is 14 amino acids long. From germline, CDR1 is MNHEY and CDR2 SVGAGI. Trimming took off 0 bases at V and 7 bases at J, with 10 bases between the two ends. CDR3 amino acids: CASSYSRTANEQFF. The CDR3 DNA reads as TGTGCCAGCAGTTACTCGAGGACAGCGAATGAGCAGTTCTTC.

This sequence joins TRBV10-3 and TRBJ2-2; 7 nucleotides align to TRBD2. Germline CDR1 is ENHRY and CDR2 is SYGVKD. With 5 bases clipped from V and 2 bases from J, the junction kept 5 bases outside the gene matches. The CDR3 sequence is 15 residues long. CDR3 nucleotides: TGTGCCATCAGTCCTAGCGGAATAAACACCGGGGAGCTGTTTTTT. It translates to CAISPSGINTGELFF.

The chain recombines TRBV7-2 with TRBJ2-1; TRBD1 matches at 8 bases. After removal of 3 bases from V and 7 bases from J, the junction contained 5 bases not matched to a gene. Germline V gives CDR1 SGHTA, CDR2 FQGNSA. CDR3 length: 14 amino acids. The CDR3: CASSFQGAKNEQFF. DNA for the CDR3: TGTGCCAGCAGCTTTCAGGGGGCGAAGAATGAGCAGTTCTTC.

V is TRBV5-1 and J is TRBJ2-7; no definite D call. From germline, CDR1 is SGHRS and CDR2 YFSETQ. The CDR3 sequence is 14 residues long. V was clipped by 4 bases and J by 5 bases, with 16 bases between them. CDR3 in amino acids: CASSPGPSADEQYF. CDR3 DNA: TGCGCCAGCAGCCCCGGACCCTCGGCGGACGAGCAGTACTTC.

This rearrangement joins TRBV20-1 to TRBJ2-7; tentatively, D is TRBD1 (6 bases). This CDR3 region has 14 residues. Germline V gene lookup returns CDR1 DFQATT and CDR2 SNEGSKA (reference sequence). V was cut by 3 bases and J by 4 bases, with 16 bases left in between. This CDR3 reads CSASISGQRYEQYF. CDR3 in DNA: TGCAGTGCTAGTATTTCTGGACAGCGATACGAGCAGTACTTC.

The CDR3 DNA is TGTGCCAGCAGCCCTACAAACTCCTATAATTCACCCCTCCACTTT. It encodes CASSPTNSYNSPLHF. The V and J genes are TRBV7-2 and TRBJ1-6; no clear D. With 5 bases removed from V and 0 bases from J, the gap between germline ends came to 8 bases. The V gene's germline CDR1 is SGHTA and CDR2 FQGNSA. The CDR3 is made up of 15 amino acids. The full variable domain, rest sourced from reference TRBV7-2 and TRBJ1-6, is GAGVSQSPSNKVTEKGKDVELRCDPISGHTALYWYRQSLGQGLEFLIYFQGNSAPDKSGLPSDRFSAERTGGSVSTLTIQRTQQEDSAVYLCASSPTNSYNSPLHFGNGTRLTVT.